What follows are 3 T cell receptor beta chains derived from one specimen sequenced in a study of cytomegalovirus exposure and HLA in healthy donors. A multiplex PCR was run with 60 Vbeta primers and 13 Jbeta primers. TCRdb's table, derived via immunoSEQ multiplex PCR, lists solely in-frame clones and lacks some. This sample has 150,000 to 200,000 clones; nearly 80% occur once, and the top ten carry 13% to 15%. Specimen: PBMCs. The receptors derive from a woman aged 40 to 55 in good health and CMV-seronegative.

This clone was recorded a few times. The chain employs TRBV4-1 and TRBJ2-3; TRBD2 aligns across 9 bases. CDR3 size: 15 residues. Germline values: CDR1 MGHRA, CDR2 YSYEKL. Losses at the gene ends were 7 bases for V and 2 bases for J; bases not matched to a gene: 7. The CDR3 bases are TGCGCCAGCACCCGGCTAGCGGGGATCACAGATACGCAGTATTTT. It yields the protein CASTRLAGITDTQYF.

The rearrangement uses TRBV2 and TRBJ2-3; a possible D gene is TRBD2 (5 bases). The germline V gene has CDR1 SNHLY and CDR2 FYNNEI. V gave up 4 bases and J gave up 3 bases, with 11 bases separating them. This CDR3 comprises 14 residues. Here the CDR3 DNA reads TGTGCCAGCAGTGGGGCTAGCTCTACAGATACGCAGTATTTT. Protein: CASSGASSTDTQYF.

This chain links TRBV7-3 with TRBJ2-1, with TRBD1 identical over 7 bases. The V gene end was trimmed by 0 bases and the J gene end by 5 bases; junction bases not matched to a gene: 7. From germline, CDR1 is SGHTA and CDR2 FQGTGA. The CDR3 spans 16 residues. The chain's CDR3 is CASSLTLTGYHNEQFF. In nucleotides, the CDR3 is TGTGCCAGCAGCTTAACGTTGACAGGGTACCACAATGAGCAGTTCTTC.